Each of the 27 T cell receptor beta chains below was sequenced from the same sample in a study of OX40 agonist ivuxolimab in advanced cancers. Profiling relied on immunoSEQ multiplex PCR, and the TCRdb table lists in-frame clones only, not all of them. The sample yields more than 75,000 clones, about 80% seen once. Sequencing used CD4+ or CD8+ T cells sorted from blood, obtained in a trial of the OX40 agonist ivuxolimab. These receptors came from an adult with an advanced solid tumor such as melanoma, head and neck, liver or kidney cancer.

The chain joins TRBV4-2 to TRBJ2-7; perhaps TRBD2 as D (6 bases). V was pared by 4 bases and J by 1 base, with 14 bases between. Germline CDR1 LGHNA, CDR2 YNFKEQ. This CDR3 region has 15 residues. The CDR3, as DNA: TGTGCCAGCAGCCCCACGGGACTGGATTCCTACGAGCAGTACTTC. Translating gives CASSPTGLDSYEQYF.

The rearrangement uses TRBV7-2 and TRBJ2-3; weak D call: TRBD1 (7 bases). Germline V lookup: CDR1 SGHTA, CDR2 FQGNSA. The V gene lost 6 bases and the J gene lost 5 bases, with 21 bases spanning the gap. CDR3 length: 16 amino acids. CDR3 residues: CASSNAVGGGRDTQYF. Here the CDR3 DNA reads TGTGCCAGCAGTAACGCCGTAGGAGGGGGCAGAGATACGCAGTATTTT.

This rearrangement joins TRBV7-2 to TRBJ2-1; 8 nucleotides match TRBD2. The J segment lost 9 bases and the V segment lost 3 bases, leaving 10 bases of the junction unmatched. CDR3 length: 15 amino acids. Looked up from germline, CDR1 is SGHTA and CDR2 is FQGNSA. The CDR3 sequence: CASSLDGRAAGEQFF. The CDR3 DNA sequence: TGTGCCAGCAGCTTGGACGGGAGGGCCGCCGGTGAGCAGTTCTTC.

The rearrangement uses TRBV19 and TRBJ2-1; 9 bases agree with TRBD2. Germline V gene data show CDR1 as LNHDA and CDR2 as SQIVND (reference sequence). With V trimmed by 4 bases and J by 4 bases, 14 bases remained unmatched. There are 18 residues in the CDR3. Here the CDR3 DNA reads TGTGCCAGTAGTACAGAAATGGCTAGCGGGACCCTTTACAATGAGCAGTTCTTC. Its protein product is CASSTEMASGTLYNEQFF.

The chain employs TRBV27 and TRBJ2-5; D tentatively fits TRBD1 or TRBD2 (6 bases each). V was shortened by 6 bases and J by 5 bases, with 10 bases between the two germline ends. The CDR3 is made up of 12 amino acids. The germline V gene has CDR1 MNHEY and CDR2 SMNVEV (reference sequence). The CDR3 spells CASRGGWETQYF. CDR3 nucleotides: TGTGCCAGCAGAGGGGGGTGGGAGACCCAGTACTTC.

The CDR3 sequence is CASSRGTDTQYF. In DNA, the CDR3 is TGTGCCAGCTCGAGGGGCACAGATACGCAGTATTTT. This chain links TRBV28 with TRBJ2-3; D possibly corresponds to TRBD2 (5 bases). The CDR3 is made up of 12 amino acids. V was shortened by 8 bases and J by 1 base, with 7 bases between the two germline ends. Looked up from germline, CDR1 is MDHEN and CDR2 is SYDVKM.

The chain links TRBV2 to TRBJ1-1; no clear D. The length of the CDR3 is 15 residues. Trimming stripped 1 base from V and 5 bases from J, with 14 bases between. Germline V gene sequence: CDR1 SNHLY, CDR2 FYNNEI. The CDR3 DNA follows: TGTGCCAGCAGTGAAGGGGCCTTACGTGGGACTGAAGCTTTCTTT. It specifies CASSEGALRGTEAFF. Variable domain in full (rest from reference TRBV2 and TRBJ1-1): EPEVTQTPSHQVTQMGQEVILRCVPISNHLYFYWYRQILGQKVEFLVSFYNNEISEKSEIFDDQFSVERPDGSNFTLKIRSTKLEDSAMYFCASSEGALRGTEAFFGQGTRLTVV.

The gene calls are TRBV5-1 and TRBJ2-5; no definite D call. The CDR3 covers 15 residues. Germline CDR1 reads SGHRS; CDR2 reads YFSETQ. Trimming removed 2 bases from V and 1 base from J, with 12 bases in between. CDR3 bases: TGCGCCAGCAGCTTAGGCCAGGCGCTCCAAGAGACCCAGTACTTC. It codes for CASSLGQALQETQYF.

The chain is built from TRBV28 and TRBJ2-7; D remains unclear. The CDR3 is 14 amino acids. The V end was cut by 5 bases, the J end by 0 bases, with 11 bases between. Germline loops: CDR1 MDHEN, CDR2 SYDVKM. The CDR3, as DNA: TGTGCCAGCAGTCCTACTCTGAGCTCCTACGAGCAGTACGTC. This encodes CASSPTLSSYEQYV.

This clone was seen a few times. The CDR3 sequence is CASSTTGVGQPQHF. As DNA, the CDR3 is TGTGCCAGTAGCACCACAGGGGTGGGACAGCCCCAGCATTTT. The rearrangement links TRBV19 to TRBJ1-5; 7 nucleotides match TRBD1. The CDR3 sequence is 14 residues long. J gave up 7 bases and V 6 bases, and 9 bases lay outside the gene matches. Germline values: CDR1 LNHDA, CDR2 SQIVND (reference sequence).

The chain has TRBV7-8 and TRBJ2-7, with D perhaps TRBD1 (5 bases). V lost 4 bases and J lost 2, with 18 bases in between. Germline V CDR1 and CDR2: SGHVS, FQNEAQ. The CDR3 runs 16 residues. The CDR3 region is CASSSNVNRLPYEQYF. The CDR3, as DNA: TGTGCCAGCAGCTCTAACGTCAACAGGCTCCCCTACGAGCAGTACTTC.

The chain links TRBV13 to TRBJ2-7; 9 nucleotides agree with TRBD1. Trimming removed 8 bases from V and 5 bases from J; junction bases left unmatched: 13. This CDR3 has 15 amino acids. The germline V gene encodes CDR1 PRHDT and CDR2 FYEKMQ (reference sequence). The DNA of the CDR3 is TGTGCCAGCTCTTCTCCAAGGGACAGGGATGACGAGCAGTACTTC. Translation gives CASSSPRDRDDEQYF.

This clone was seen once. V gene TRBV10-2 combines with J gene TRBJ1-2, with 7 bases fitting TRBD1. CDR1 WSHSY and CDR2 SAAADI come from the germline V gene. Germline trimming cut 6 bases from V and 3 bases from J; bases unmatched to any gene: 10. The CDR3 runs 15 residues. CDR3 DNA: TGCGCCAGCAGGGGCGGCTCCGGGACAGACTATGGCTACACCTTC. Amino acid sequence: CASRGGSGTDYGYTF.

This clone was counted a few times. The V and J genes are TRBV29-1 and TRBJ2-1; no reliable D call. This CDR3 is 17 amino acids long. Germline V gene sequence: CDR1 SQVTM, CDR2 ANQGSEA. The ends were cut back, 1 base at V and 1 base at J, with 17 bases in the middle. CDR3 DNA sequence: TGCAGCGTTGAAGGTTCTGCGGATGGCGTATCCTACAATGAGCAGTTCTTC. Encoded protein: CSVEGSADGVSYNEQFF.

The chain has TRBV2 and TRBJ2-1; 7 nucleotides agree with TRBD1. The V gene end was trimmed by 4 bases and the J gene end by 6 bases; junction bases not matched to a gene: 9. Germline V gene data show CDR1 as SNHLY and CDR2 as FYNNEI. The CDR3 has 15 residues. The CDR3 nucleotides read TGTGCCAGCAGTGTTGTACAGGGGAGAGCCAATGAGCAGTTCTTC. This codes for CASSVVQGRANEQFF.

The chain links TRBV2 to TRBJ1-1, with D possibly being TRBD1 (5 bases). Germline CDR1 and CDR2: SNHLY and FYNNEI. The V gene lost 6 bases and the J gene lost 3 bases, with 23 bases spanning the gap. The CDR3 spans 17 residues. CDR3 nucleotides: TGTGCCAGCAGCGTGGGGGGGGGATCCATAGGGTACACTGAAGCTTTCTTT. This gives the protein CASSVGGGSIGYTEAFF.

This sequence joins TRBV28 and TRBJ1-3; D ambiguous. CDR3 length equals 16 residues. V was trimmed by 3 bases and J by 4 bases, leaving 16 bases between them. CDR1 is MDHEN and CDR2 is SYDVKM in the germline V gene. CDR3 nucleotides: TGTGCCAGCAGTTTGTTCGGTTCAGGAATAGGAAACACCATATATTTT. It encodes CASSLFGSGIGNTIYF. Together with reference TRBV28 and TRBJ1-3, the CDR3 gives the full variable domain: DVKVTQSSRYLVKRTGEKVFLECVQDMDHENMFWYRQDPGLGLRLIYFSYDVKMKEKGDIPEGYSVSREKKERFSLILESASTNQTSMYLCASSLFGSGIGNTIYFGEGSWLTVV.

The chain uses TRBV28 and TRBJ2-7; D perhaps matches TRBD2 (6 bases). The V end was cut by 9 bases, the J end by 2 bases, with 20 bases between. Germline values: CDR1 MDHEN, CDR2 SYDVKM. The CDR3 has 15 amino acids. The CDR3 loop is CASIPVSGLTYEQYF. In DNA, the CDR3 is TGTGCCAGTATCCCGGTTTCGGGACTCACCTACGAGCAGTACTTC.

This sequence joins TRBV7-8 and TRBJ2-7; D ambiguous. Trimming cost V 1 base and J 6 bases, with 13 bases left between them. The germline V gene encodes CDR1 SGHVS and CDR2 FQNEAQ. This CDR3 is 14 amino acids long. The CDR3 loop reads CASSLGYLVGEQYF. The CDR3 nucleotides are TGTGCCAGCAGCTTAGGCTACCTAGTGGGCGAGCAGTACTTC.

The V gene is TRBV19, the J gene TRBJ2-1; weak D call: TRBD2 (6 bases). The germline CDR1 and CDR2 sequences are LNHDA and SQIVND (reference sequence). V was shortened by 3 bases and J by 0 bases, with 12 bases between the two germline ends. This CDR3 comprises 16 residues. The CDR3 protein is CASSMFAGTSYNEQFF. In DNA, the CDR3 is TGTGCCAGTAGTATGTTTGCGGGAACCTCCTACAATGAGCAGTTCTTC.

The chain recombines TRBV6-6 with TRBJ1-4; D is uncertain. The CDR3 is made up of 15 amino acids. Germline lookup yields CDR1 MNHNY and CDR2 SVGAGI (reference sequence). Trimming shortened V by 3 bases and J by 7 bases, and 15 bases separated the two germline ends. CDR3 sequence reads: CASSYRGEAGEKLFF. Here the CDR3 DNA reads TGTGCCAGCAGTTATCGGGGAGAGGCAGGTGAAAAACTGTTTTTT.

This clone was counted once. The V call is TRBV7-7, the J call TRBJ2-5; tentative D call: TRBD1 (5 bases). Trimming cost V 3 bases and J 1 base, with 9 bases left between them. The CDR3 runs 14 residues. CDR1 and CDR2 (germline): SSHAT, FNYEAQ (reference sequence). CDR3 DNA: TGTGCCAGCAGCTTCCAAAGGGGCCAAGAGACCCAGTACTTC. This sequence encodes CASSFQRGQETQYF.

This chain joins TRBV5-1 and TRBJ1-2; 9 nucleotides agree with TRBD1. The CDR3 extends over 15 amino acids. Germline assignment: CDR1 SGHRS and CDR2 YFSETQ. With 7 bases clipped from V and 8 bases from J, the junction kept 15 bases outside the gene matches. CDR3 sequence: CASFRTGQGLEGYTF. The CDR3 nucleotides are TGCGCCAGCTTTCGAACGGGACAGGGCTTAGAGGGCTACACCTTC.

V gene TRBV18 combines with J gene TRBJ1-2; D is unresolved. Germline loops: CDR1 KGHSH, CDR2 LQKENI. The CDR3 is 16 residues long. V was pared by 2 bases and J by 1 base, with 14 bases between. The DNA of the CDR3 is TGTGCCAGCTCACCAGTACCCGACGGAAGTAACTATGGCTACACCTTC. Its translation is CASSPVPDGSNYGYTF.

The chain combines TRBV30 with TRBJ2-7, with 10 bases matching TRBD1. J lost 1 base, V lost 0 bases, and 15 bases had no gene match. Germline assignment: CDR1 GTSNPN and CDR2 SVGIG (reference sequence). This CDR3 is 19 amino acids long. The CDR3 DNA reads as TGTGCCTGGAGTGTATTATTTTTTACTGGGACAGGGGCGTCCTACGAGCAGTACTTC. Protein: CAWSVLFFTGTGASYEQYF.

The chain links TRBV19 to TRBJ2-3; no clear D gene. The V gene's germline CDR1 is LNHDA and CDR2 SQIVND (reference sequence). V was clipped by 7 bases and J by 4 bases, with 9 bases between them. The CDR3 spans 12 residues. The DNA of the CDR3 is TGTGCCAGTAAGGGCGATTCAGATACGCAGTATTTT. Protein sequence: CASKGDSDTQYF.

For this clone: Its ends do not fully match the called genes, so a read error is possible. The chain employs TRBV7-7 and TRBJ2-1, with 7 bases aligning to TRBD2. Germline V CDR1 and CDR2: SSHAT, FNYEAQ (reference sequence). There are 14 residues in the CDR3. CDR3 coding DNA: TGTGCTAGCAGCGCCGGACTAGGAGGCGATGAGCAGTTCTTC. Translating gives CASSAGLGGDEQFF.